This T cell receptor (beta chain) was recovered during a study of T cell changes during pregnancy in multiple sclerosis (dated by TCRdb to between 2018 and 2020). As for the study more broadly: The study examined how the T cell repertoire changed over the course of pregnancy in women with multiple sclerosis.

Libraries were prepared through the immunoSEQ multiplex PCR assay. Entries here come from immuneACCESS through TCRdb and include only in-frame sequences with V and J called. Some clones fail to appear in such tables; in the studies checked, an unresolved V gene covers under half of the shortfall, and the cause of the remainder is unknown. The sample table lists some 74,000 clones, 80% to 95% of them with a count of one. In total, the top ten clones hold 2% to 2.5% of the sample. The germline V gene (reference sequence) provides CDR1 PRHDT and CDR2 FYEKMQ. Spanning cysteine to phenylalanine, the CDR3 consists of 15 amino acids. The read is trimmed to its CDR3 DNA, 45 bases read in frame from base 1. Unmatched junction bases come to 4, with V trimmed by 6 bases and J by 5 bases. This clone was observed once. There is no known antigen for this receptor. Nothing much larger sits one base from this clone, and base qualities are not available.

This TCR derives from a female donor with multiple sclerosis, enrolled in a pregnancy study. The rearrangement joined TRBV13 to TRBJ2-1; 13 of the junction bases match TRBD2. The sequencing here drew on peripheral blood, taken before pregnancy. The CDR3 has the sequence CASSRTSGSHNEQFF. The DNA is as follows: TGTGCCAGCAGTCGGACTAGCGGGAGCCACAATGAGCAGTTCTTC.